This entry lists 28 T cell receptor beta chains sequenced from one sample in a study of control samples from healthy donors and cancer patients. Assay used: immunoSEQ multiplex PCR; TCRdb lists only in-frame clones, some missing. This repertoire shows tens of thousands of clones, 91% found once; its top ten account for about a fifth. The specimen was PBMCs. These TCRs come from a middle-aged woman with head and neck cancer.

This clone was counted a single time. The chain carries TRBV28 and TRBJ1-2, with 9 nucleotides matching TRBD1. Germline CDR1 and CDR2: MDHEN and SYDVKM. CDR3 length equals 14 residues. The V segment lost 5 bases and the J segment 8 bases; nucleotides outside the gene matches: 9. CDR3 DNA sequence: TGTGCCAGCAGTGCGCTACAGGGGGCGGAAGGCTACACCTTC. Its protein product is CASSALQGAEGYTF.

CDR3 in amino acids: CAWGSGNTIYF. CDR3 coding DNA: TGTGCCTGGGGATCTGGAAACACCATATATTTT. The chain couples TRBV30 to TRBJ1-3, with unresolved D. Germline lookup yields CDR1 GTSNPN and CDR2 SVGIG (reference sequence). V was trimmed by 5 bases and J by 1 base, leaving 3 bases between them. CDR3 length equals 11 residues.

The genes are TRBV3-1 (or the pseudogene TRBV3-2) and TRBJ1-1; the D gene is possibly TRBD1 (5 bases). CDR1 and CDR2 from the germline V gene are LGHDT and YNNKEL (reference sequence). V was shortened by 4 bases and J by 2 bases, with 11 bases between the two germline ends. The CDR3 contains 14 residues. The CDR3 coding sequence is TGTGCCAGCAGCCGCGGGGGGGTAAACACTGAAGCTTTCTTT. This encodes CASSRGGVNTEAFF.

The CDR3: CASSLGQPRDEQYF. The CDR3 nucleotides are TGTGCCAGCAGCTTGGGACAACCTAGGGACGAGCAGTACTTC. This chain connects TRBV5-4 to TRBJ2-7; D gene unclear. The CDR3 extends over 14 amino acids. Germline values: CDR1 SGHNT, CDR2 YYREEE (reference sequence). V dropped 0 bases and J dropped 5 bases, with 12 bases sitting between them.

The CDR3 loop reads CATRGTSGGNEQFF. The CDR3 DNA reads as TGTGCCACCAGGGGGACTAGCGGGGGAAATGAGCAGTTCTTC. The genes are TRBV15 and TRBJ2-1, with 14 bases identical to TRBD2. V lost 6 bases, J lost 7 bases, and 2 bases stayed unmatched. The CDR3 has 14 amino acids. Germline V gene lookup returns CDR1 LNHNV and CDR2 YYDKDF (reference sequence).

This chain connects TRBV18 to TRBJ2-2, with 7 bases fitting TRBD2. Trimming took 3 bases from V and 4 from J; bases not matched to a gene: 5. The germline V gene has CDR1 KGHSH and CDR2 LQKENI. The CDR3 contains 15 residues. The CDR3 DNA follows: TGTGCCAGCTCACCCGGCCGGGGGGTCACCGGGGAGCTGTTTTTT. It encodes CASSPGRGVTGELFF.

The CDR3 nucleotides read TGTGCCAGCCGAGCGGAGCCTGGGACAGATACGCAGTATTTT. It specifies CASRAEPGTDTQYF. The rearrangement uses TRBV3-1 (or the pseudogene TRBV3-2) and TRBJ2-3, with D maybe TRBD2 (5 bases). This CDR3 has 14 amino acids. CDR1 is LGHDT, CDR2 YNNKEL, per germline (reference sequence). The V gene lost 8 bases and the J gene lost 3 bases, with 15 bases spanning the gap.

This chain uses TRBV15 with TRBJ1-2; D is perhaps TRBD1 (5 bases). The ends were cut back, 0 bases at V and 4 bases at J, with 18 bases in the middle. Germline CDR1 and CDR2: LNHNV and YYDKDF (reference sequence). The CDR3 has 17 amino acids. The CDR3: CATSRDWRGALSYGYTF. CDR3 DNA: TGTGCCACCAGCAGAGATTGGAGAGGGGCCCTTAGCTATGGCTACACCTTC.

The genes are TRBV2 and TRBJ2-2, with a possible D match to TRBD1 (5 bases). V dropped 6 bases and J dropped 3 bases, with 14 bases sitting between them. The CDR3 loop spans 15 amino acids. The germline CDR1 and CDR2 sequences are SNHLY and FYNNEI. The CDR3 bases are TGTGCCAGCAGCGACAGTGGACGGTACACCGGGGAGCTGTTTTTT. Protein product: CASSDSGRYTGELFF. The entire variable domain, with the rest obtained from reference TRBV2 and TRBJ2-2, is as follows: EPEVTQTPSHQVTQMGQEVILRCVPISNHLYFYWYRQILGQKVEFLVSFYNNEISEKSEIFDDQFSVERPDGSNFTLKIRSTKLEDSAMYFCASSDSGRYTGELFFGEGSRLTVL.

This sequence joins TRBV11-2 and TRBJ2-3; TRBD2 aligns across 10 bases. CDR3 length: 15 residues. Germline CDR1 reads SGHAT; CDR2 reads FQNNGV. Trimming removed 2 bases from V and 2 bases from J; junction bases left unmatched: 1. The CDR3 coding sequence is TGTGCCAGCAGCTTAACTAGCGGGAACACAGATACGCAGTATTTT. It is translated as CASSLTSGNTDTQYF.

The chain links TRBV28 to TRBJ2-5; 9 positions match TRBD2. This CDR3 contains 14 residues. Germline V lookup: CDR1 MDHEN, CDR2 SYDVKM. The J segment lost 5 bases and the V segment lost 8 bases, leaving 9 bases of the junction unmatched. The CDR3 sequence is CASLGAGGGETQYF. In DNA, the CDR3 is TGTGCCAGCTTAGGAGCGGGAGGAGGGGAGACCCAGTACTTC.

This clone was recorded once. V gene TRBV10-3 combines with J gene TRBJ2-4; D gene ambiguous. Per the germline V gene, CDR1 is ENHRY and CDR2 is SYGVKD. The CDR3 has 16 amino acids. Trimming took 0 bases from V and 2 from J, leaving 11 bases between them. CDR3 nucleotide sequence: TGTGCCATCAGTGAGTCGTACGGCGAGACCAAAAACATTCAGTACTTC. This sequence encodes CAISESYGETKNIQYF.

This sequence joins TRBV27 and TRBJ1-2; a weak D match, TRBD1 (5 bases). V was pared by 5 bases and J by 0 bases, with 19 bases between. The CDR3 extends over 17 amino acids. CDR1 and CDR2 from the germline V gene are MNHEY and SMNVEV (reference sequence). In nucleotides, the CDR3 is TGTGCCAGCAGTGGCCGGGACCCCGAGCCGTCTAACTATGGCTACACCTTC. Residues: CASSGRDPEPSNYGYTF.

This clone was detected once. The V and J genes are TRBV29-1 and TRBJ1-1; possible D gene TRBD1, 5 bases. Trimming left V 7 bases short and J 0 bases short, with 15 bases between. The CDR3 is 14 residues long. Looked up from germline, CDR1 is SQVTM and CDR2 is ANQGSEA. CDR3 sequence reads: CSAHDRGMNTEAFF. The CDR3 bases are TGCAGCGCTCACGACAGAGGAATGAACACTGAAGCTTTCTTT.

This chain joins TRBV18 and TRBJ1-3, with 7 bases that match TRBD1. Germline assignment: CDR1 KGHSH and CDR2 LQKENI. V lost 4 bases, J lost 0 bases, and 6 bases stayed unmatched. The CDR3 loop spans 16 amino acids. This CDR3 is CASSQGTADSGNTIYF. CDR3 in DNA: TGTGCCAGCTCACAAGGGACAGCAGACTCTGGAAACACCATATATTTT.

This clone was seen a single time. The chain carries TRBV7-9 and TRBJ2-1; no firm D call. The CDR3 has 16 residues. V was shortened by 5 bases and J by 0 bases, with 14 bases between the two germline ends. Germline lookup yields CDR1 SEHNR and CDR2 FQNEAQ (reference sequence). CDR3 loop: CASSPLGGPSYNEQFF. The CDR3 region has the DNA TGTGCCAGCAGCCCTTTAGGTGGCCCCTCCTACAATGAGCAGTTCTTC.

This sequence joins TRBV10-2 and TRBJ1-2, with D unresolved. V was cut by 6 bases and J by 1 base, with 9 bases left in between. The CDR3 length is 13 residues. Germline V CDR1 and CDR2: WSHSY, SAAADI. CDR3 nucleotides: TGCGCCAGCAGCGAAAGCTTTAACTATGGCTACACCTTC. The encoded protein is CASSESFNYGYTF.

The rearrangement uses TRBV7-6 and TRBJ1-4; a weak D match, TRBD1 (5 bases). Deletions cut 5 bases from V and 8 bases from J, with 15 bases between. CDR3 length: 14 residues. CDR1 is SGHVS and CDR2 is FNYEAQ in the germline V gene. The CDR3 DNA reads as TGTGCCAGCAGCCCCCCGGGGCTTGAAGAAAAACTGTTTTTT. Residues: CASSPPGLEEKLFF.

The chain uses TRBV4-2 and TRBJ2-7; 8 positions agree with TRBD2. The CDR3 has 16 amino acids. After removal of 0 bases from V and 0 bases from J, the junction contained 4 bases not matched to a gene. Germline CDR1 reads LGHNA; CDR2 reads YNFKEQ. Here the CDR3 reads CASSQDSAGGSYEQYF. CDR3 DNA sequence: TGTGCCAGCAGCCAAGATTCGGCGGGGGGCTCCTACGAGCAGTACTTC.

The CDR3 DNA reads as TGTGCCAGCAGTGTCAGGGGGCGGAGCACAGATACGCAGTATTTT. Residues: CASSVRGRSTDTQYF. V gene TRBV2 combines with J gene TRBJ2-3, with 8 bases matching TRBD1. V lost 4 bases, J lost 0 bases, and 3 bases stayed unmatched. CDR3 length: 15 amino acids. CDR1 is SNHLY, CDR2 FYNNEI, per germline.

The CDR3 reads CASSHQGSPLHF. DNA for the CDR3: TGTGCCAGCAGCCATCAGGGGTCACCCCTCCACTTT. The rearrangement joins TRBV3-1 (or the pseudogene TRBV3-2) to TRBJ1-6; tentative D call: TRBD1 (6 bases). CDR3 size: 12 residues. The V gene lost 3 bases and the J gene lost 10 bases, with 7 bases spanning the gap. In germline, CDR1 is LGHDT, CDR2 YNNKEL (reference sequence).

This clone has just a few counts. The chain employs TRBV10-3 and TRBJ2-4; unclear D gene. The CDR3 runs 14 residues. The ends were cut back, 2 bases at V and 7 bases at J, with 12 bases in the middle. Per the germline V gene, CDR1 is ENHRY and CDR2 is SYGVKD. The CDR3 sequence is CAISEAPSSNIQYF. CDR3 sequence (DNA): TGTGCCATCAGTGAGGCCCCTAGTTCGAACATTCAGTACTTC.

The chain couples TRBV18 to TRBJ2-2; 9 nucleotides match TRBD1. There are 17 residues in the CDR3. Germline V gene lookup returns CDR1 KGHSH and CDR2 LQKENI. V gave up 0 bases and J gave up 4 bases; unmatched junction bases: 6. The CDR3 coding sequence is TGTGCCAGCTCACCACCGGCGGACAGGGGCCTCACCGGGGAGCTGTTTTTT. It is translated as CASSPPADRGLTGELFF.

Only a few counts were recorded for this clone. The CDR3 DNA reads TGTGCCAGCAGTTCAGGGGACTATGGCTACACCTTC. Amino acid sequence: CASSSGDYGYTF. This sequence joins TRBV12-3 or TRBV12-4 and TRBJ1-2, with D perhaps matching TRBD1 (6 bases). Trimming left V 4 bases short and J 3 bases short, with 6 bases between. The CDR3 loop spans 12 amino acids.

In its sample, this clone was seen once. The chain is built from TRBV4-1 and TRBJ1-4; D is perhaps TRBD1 (5 bases). This CDR3 comprises 16 residues. CDR1 and CDR2 (germline): MGHRA, YSYEKL. Trimming cost V 0 bases and J 6 bases, with 14 bases left between them. CDR3 nucleotide sequence: TGCGCCAGCAGCCAAGATCTCTCACTGGGGGATGAAAAACTGTTTTTT. It specifies CASSQDLSLGDEKLFF.

The chain has TRBV27 and TRBJ1-1; 7 bases line up with TRBD1. This CDR3 region has 14 residues. CDR1 and CDR2 (germline): MNHEY, SMNVEV (reference sequence). V shed 4 bases and J 2 bases; nucleotides not matched to a gene: 4. CDR3 nucleotides: TGTGCCAGCAGTTGGACAGGATTAAACACTGAAGCTTTCTTT. Protein: CASSWTGLNTEAFF.

The rearrangement links TRBV29-1 to TRBJ2-7; 8 bases map to TRBD1. V gave up 7 bases and J gave up 1 base; unmatched junction bases: 3. This CDR3 region has 12 residues. Germline CDR1 and CDR2: SQVTM and ANQGSEA. The CDR3 spells CSAGQGSYEQYF. CDR3 nucleotide sequence: TGCAGCGCAGGACAGGGTTCCTACGAGCAGTACTTC.

The CDR3 loop is CAWSVVRIGYTF. Written as DNA, the CDR3 is TGTGCCTGGAGCGTCGTCAGGATCGGCTACACCTTC. The chain has TRBV30 and TRBJ1-2; D remains unclear. Germline-derived CDR1 and CDR2 are GTSNPN and SVGIG (reference sequence). The CDR3 has 12 amino acids. Trimming took off 3 bases at V and 8 bases at J, with 13 bases between the two ends.